This T cell receptor (beta chain) was sequenced for a study of cytotoxic CD8 clonotypes in ibrutinib-treated CLL (dated by TCRdb to the early 2020s). Broadly, across the study: The cohort was composed of some twelve relapsed/refractory and 15 treatment-naive patients; IGHV unmutated status was identified in about 17 patients. Partial responses were observed in about 25 patients and complete responses in 2; after a median follow-up of 68 months, remission was maintained in 15 or so patients and progression was observed in approximately 12. The response samples were drawn at a median of around eleven months into treatment, with a range of roughly 6 to 40 months. On average, each sample had some 250,000 productive templates and 94,082 productive rearrangements. Of the approximately 86 participants in the trial, roughly 25 had longitudinal samples available. Cryopreserved peripheral blood mononuclear cells were collected at three points: before therapy, at response, and at either sustained remission or disease progression.

As regards this clone: The antigen this receptor binds is unknown. Base quality data are lacking; no much larger clone is found one base away.

A MiSeq instrument was used for deep resolution sequencing, which targeted depths ranging from 1 in 1 million up to 1 in 200,000 T cells, with coverage averaging 10x for each clonotype. The immunoSEQ hsTCRB Kit was used to generate the TCR beta libraries. In the authors' own workflow: ImmunoSEQ Data Assistant and ImmunoSEQ Analyzer were used for data analysis, and V, D and J genes were assigned according to IMGT definitions. Clonality was computed as one minus normalized Shannon entropy of productive rearrangement frequencies, ranging from 0 to 1. Only overrepresented clonotypes making up at least 0.05% of each patient's repertoire were included in the public clonotype analysis. Some twelve repertoires from age-matched healthy donors, obtained from immuneACCESS, served as clonality controls. TCRdb's version of the immuneACCESS table is confined to in-frame rearrangements and falls short of the full clone set. An unresolved V gene accounts for under half of the shortfall where checked; the remainder is of unknown origin. V, J and clone size are those of that table, while D and trimming were read from the DNA. The sample records over 70,000 clones, 86% of which are singletons. Together, the top ten hold roughly 5% of the sample.

The CDR3 runs 15 residues from the cysteine to the phenylalanine. Just the 45-base CDR3 DNA is kept, in frame starting at base 1. The germline V gene specifies SGHRS as CDR1 and YFSETQ as CDR2. Trimming costs V 4 bases and J 2 bases, and their ends lie 15 bases apart. Points the paper makes about the study in general: Clonality rose at ibrutinib response, remained stable during sustained remission, and dropped back toward baseline at progression. Lymph node repertoires were not examined, and the timing of sampling was not matched between patients in sustained remission and those whose disease progressed. Baseline clonality was found to be higher than that of age-matched healthy donors and was strongly correlated with circulating CD8+ T-cell counts. Public clonotypes were found to be uncommon and were observed to contract or remain stable during treatment; the increase in clonality was shown to reflect expansion of private clonotypes at ibrutinib response.

For TCR beta library preparation, roughly 2 micrograms of genomic DNA were extracted from the cryopreserved PBMCs. Longitudinal blood samples from CLL patients on ibrutinib monotherapy underwent high-throughput TCR beta sequencing. The patients took part in an open-label, single-center phase 2 trial of ibrutinib monotherapy. This TCR derives from a human donor with chronic lymphocytic leukemia. The V gene is TRBV5-1 and the J gene is TRBJ1-1; the D gene is not confidently resolved. The sequences come from PBMCs, collected before ibrutinib treatment. In nucleotides, the sequence is TGCGCCAGCAGCCGTAAGCAGGCCCTAAACACTGAAGCTTTCTTT. Its product reads: CASSRKQALNTEAFF. Full variable domain (CDR3 extended with the reference TRBV5-1 and TRBJ1-1 proteins): KAGVTQTPRYLIKTRGQQVTLSCSPISGHRSVSWYQQTPGQGLQFLFEYFSETQRNKGNFPGRFSGRQFSNSRSEMNVSTLELGDSALYLCASSRKQALNTEAFFGQGTRLTVV.